These T cell receptor beta chains were read from a single sample in a study of radiation and T cells in renal cell carcinoma. Produced via immunoSEQ multiplex PCR; TCRdb's table is partial and in-frame only. The table lists about 130,000 clones, around nine tenths of them singletons. Sequences were derived from blood, sampled from a patient whose treatment included radiotherapy and nephrectomy. The receptors shown here come from a woman in her forties or fifties with renal cell carcinoma. Each CDR3 is given with its conserved first and last residue. The D gene is left open where the match is weak. Where a row states a size, it is once, few, many or the class of an expanded clone; other rows omit it.

V gene: TRBV9; clone size: NA; J gene: TRBJ2-3; D gene: TRBD1; CDR3 protein: CASSVEGTGSDTQYF; CDR3 DNA: TGTGCCAGCAGCGTAGAAGGGACAGGGTCAGATACGCAGTATTTT
V gene: TRBV10-2; clone size: NA; J gene: TRBJ2-3; D gene: NA; CDR3 protein: CASNGATDTQYF; CDR3 DNA: TGCGCCAGCAATGGAGCCACAGATACGCAGTATTTT
V gene: TRBV18; clone size: NA; J gene: TRBJ2-6; D gene: TRBD1; CDR3 protein: CASSPRNRGTGANVLTF; CDR3 DNA: TGTGCCAGCTCACCGCGTAACAGGGGGACTGGGGCCAACGTCCTGACTTTC
V gene: TRBV5-1; clone size: NA; J gene: TRBJ2-5; D gene: NA; CDR3 protein: CASSLDVLSVETQYF; CDR3 DNA: TGCGCCAGCAGCTTGGATGTGTTAAGCGTTGAGACCCAGTACTTC
V gene: TRBV4-1; clone size: once; J gene: TRBJ2-1; D gene: TRBD2; CDR3 protein: CASSHGTSGEPRSSEQFF; CDR3 DNA: TGCGCCAGCAGCCACGGAACTAGCGGGGAGCCACGCTCCAGTGAGCAGTTCTTC
V gene: TRBV7-2; clone size: NA; J gene: TRBJ2-7; D gene: TRBD2; CDR3 protein: CASRATLAGAIYEQYF; CDR3 DNA: TGTGCCAGCAGAGCGACTCTAGCGGGGGCGATCTACGAGCAGTACTTC
V gene: TRBV5-1; clone size: NA; J gene: TRBJ1-2; D gene: TRBD1; CDR3 protein: CASSSTSGQGAIGYTF; CDR3 DNA: TGCGCCAGCAGCTCAACCTCCGGACAGGGGGCGATCGGCTACACCTTC
V gene: TRBV6-1; clone size: once; J gene: TRBJ2-7; D gene: TRBD1; CDR3 protein: CASSEAWTGEYEQYF; CDR3 DNA: TGTGCCAGCAGTGAAGCGTGGACAGGCGAATACGAGCAGTACTTC
V gene: TRBV9; clone size: NA; J gene: TRBJ2-7; D gene: NA; CDR3 protein: CASSVGLTSSYEQYF; CDR3 DNA: TGTGCCAGCAGCGTAGGACTGACGAGCTCCTACGAGCAGTACTTC
V gene: TRBV6-6; clone size: NA; J gene: TRBJ1-5; D gene: NA; CDR3 protein: CASSYQGRNDQPQHF; CDR3 DNA: TGTGCCAGCAGTTATCAGGGCAGGAACGATCAGCCCCAGCATTTT
V gene: TRBV15; clone size: NA; J gene: TRBJ1-1; D gene: TRBD1; CDR3 protein: CATSRVRDRGTFEAFF; CDR3 DNA: TGTGCCACCAGCAGAGTTCGGGACAGGGGCACTTTTGAAGCTTTCTTT
V gene: TRBV10-3; clone size: NA; J gene: TRBJ1-1; D gene: NA; CDR3 protein: CAISDLDGTADEAFF; CDR3 DNA: TGTGCCATCAGTGACCTCGACGGTACGGCCGATGAAGCTTTCTTT
V gene: TRBV9; clone size: NA; J gene: TRBJ2-7; D gene: NA; CDR3 protein: CASSAPSSYEQYF; CDR3 DNA: TGTGCCAGCAGCGCCCCGAGCTCCTACGAGCAGTACTTC
V gene: TRBV11-3; clone size: once; J gene: TRBJ2-1; D gene: NA; CDR3 protein: CASSLVGVRDEQFF; CDR3 DNA: TGTGCCAGCAGCTTAGTAGGGGTTAGGGATGAGCAGTTCTTC
V gene: TRBV7-9; clone size: NA; J gene: TRBJ1-2; D gene: NA; CDR3 protein: CASSLEVYGYTF; CDR3 DNA: TGTGCCAGCAGCTTAGAAGTTTATGGCTACACCTTC
V gene: TRBV11-3; clone size: NA; J gene: TRBJ2-7; D gene: TRBD2; CDR3 protein: CASSPGTAGGGPEQYF; CDR3 DNA: TGTGCCAGCAGCCCTGGGACTGCGGGGGGGGGCCCCGAGCAGTACTTC
V gene: TRBV19; clone size: NA; J gene: TRBJ2-2; D gene: NA; CDR3 protein: CASRRGASRAGELFF; CDR3 DNA: TGTGCCAGTAGACGGGGGGCCTCCAGGGCCGGGGAGCTGTTTTTT
V gene: TRBV7-9; clone size: NA; J gene: TRBJ2-7; D gene: TRBD1; CDR3 protein: CASSLGQGHYEQYF; CDR3 DNA: TGTGCCAGCAGCCTCGGACAGGGTCACTACGAGCAGTACTTC
V gene: TRBV6-6; clone size: few; J gene: TRBJ1-1; D gene: NA; CDR3 protein: CASTASVNTEAFF; CDR3 DNA: TGTGCCAGCACAGCCTCTGTGAACACTGAAGCTTTCTTT
V gene: TRBV30; clone size: NA; J gene: TRBJ2-6; D gene: NA; CDR3 protein: CAWSPGGSGANVLTF; CDR3 DNA: TGTGCCTGGAGTCCTGGCGGTTCTGGGGCCAACGTCCTGACTTTC
V gene: TRBV5-4; clone size: many; J gene: TRBJ2-5; D gene: NA; CDR3 protein: CASSLAGRQETQYF; CDR3 DNA: TGTGCCAGCAGCTTGGCGGGGCGCCAAGAGACCCAGTACTTC
V gene: TRBV5-1; clone size: NA; J gene: TRBJ2-3; D gene: TRBD2; CDR3 protein: CASSLRGLAGGRKRDTQYF; CDR3 DNA: TGCGCCAGCAGCTTGAGGGGACTAGCGGGGGGCCGGAAAAGAGATACGCAGTATTTT
V gene: TRBV7-9; clone size: NA; J gene: TRBJ1-5; D gene: NA; CDR3 protein: CASSLGHTISNQPQHF; CDR3 DNA: TGTGCCAGCAGCTTAGGCCATACGATTAGCAATCAGCCCCAGCATTTT
V gene: TRBV4-1; clone size: NA; J gene: TRBJ2-2; D gene: NA; CDR3 protein: CASSQRDLNTGELFF; CDR3 DNA: TGCGCCAGCAGCCAAAGGGACCTGAACACCGGGGAGCTGTTTTTT
V gene: TRBV2; clone size: NA; J gene: TRBJ1-6; D gene: NA; CDR3 protein: CASNPVSNSPLHF; CDR3 DNA: TGTGCCAGCAACCCAGTTTCTAATTCACCCCTCCACTTT
V gene: TRBV7-8; clone size: NA; J gene: TRBJ1-5; D gene: NA; CDR3 protein: CASSAQGIVGPQHF; CDR3 DNA: TGTGCCAGCAGTGCTCAGGGGATTGTAGGGCCCCAGCATTTT
V gene: TRBV9; clone size: once; J gene: TRBJ1-3; D gene: NA; CDR3 protein: CASSVGGPELSGNTIYF; CDR3 DNA: TGTGCCAGCAGCGTAGGAGGTCCGGAACTCTCTGGAAACACCATATATTTT
V gene: TRBV5-8; clone size: NA; J gene: TRBJ2-3; D gene: NA; CDR3 protein: CASSLDWGSSSTDTQYF; CDR3 DNA: TGTGCCAGCAGCTTGGATTGGGGGAGCTCTAGCACAGATACGCAGTATTTT
V gene: TRBV5-1; clone size: NA; J gene: TRBJ2-1; D gene: NA; CDR3 protein: CASSSRGQYNEQFF; CDR3 DNA: TGCGCCAGCAGCTCCCGAGGGCAGTACAATGAGCAGTTCTTC
V gene: TRBV5-8; clone size: NA; J gene: TRBJ2-1; D gene: NA; CDR3 protein: CASSRGSSYNEQFF; CDR3 DNA: TGTGCCAGTTCTCGGGGGAGCTCCTACAATGAGCAGTTCTTC
V gene: TRBV29-1; clone size: NA; J gene: TRBJ2-7; D gene: NA; CDR3 protein: CSVEDESPYEQYF; CDR3 DNA: TGCAGCGTTGAAGATGAGAGCCCCTACGAGCAGTACTTC
V gene: TRBV2; clone size: NA; J gene: TRBJ1-5; D gene: NA; CDR3 protein: CASSRQASNQPQHF; CDR3 DNA: TGTGCCAGCAGTCGGCAGGCTAGCAATCAGCCCCAGCATTTT
V gene: TRBV29-1; clone size: NA; J gene: TRBJ2-5; D gene: NA; CDR3 protein: CSGRGRETQYF; CDR3 DNA: TGCAGCGGGCGGGGTAGAGAGACCCAGTACTTC
V gene: TRBV12-5; clone size: NA; J gene: TRBJ2-1; D gene: TRBD1; CDR3 protein: CASGRARQGRSYNEQFF; CDR3 DNA: TGTGCTAGTGGCAGGGCCCGACAGGGGCGCTCCTACAATGAGCAGTTCTTC
V gene: TRBV18; clone size: NA; J gene: TRBJ2-2; D gene: TRBD1; CDR3 protein: CASSPTGASDTGELFF; CDR3 DNA: TGTGCCAGCTCACCAACAGGGGCGTCGGACACCGGGGAGCTGTTTTTT
V gene: TRBV7-9; clone size: NA; J gene: TRBJ1-4; D gene: NA; CDR3 protein: CASSPRQTNEKLFF; CDR3 DNA: TGTGCCAGCAGCCCCCGACAGACTAATGAAAAACTGTTTTTT
V gene: TRBV7-2; clone size: NA; J gene: TRBJ2-7; D gene: NA; CDR3 protein: CASSLDGTYEQYF; CDR3 DNA: TGTGCCAGCAGCTTGGACGGTACCTACGAGCAGTACTTC
V gene: TRBV19; clone size: NA; J gene: TRBJ1-3; D gene: TRBD1; CDR3 protein: CASSPTGDSGNTIYF; CDR3 DNA: TGTGCCAGTAGTCCTACAGGGGACTCTGGAAACACCATATATTTT
V gene: TRBV5-4; clone size: NA; J gene: TRBJ2-1; D gene: NA; CDR3 protein: CASSFRGNLYNEQFF; CDR3 DNA: TGTGCCAGCAGCTTCAGAGGGAACCTCTACAATGAGCAGTTCTTC
V gene: TRBV2; clone size: NA; J gene: TRBJ2-5; D gene: TRBD1; CDR3 protein: CASSEPGQNQETQYF; CDR3 DNA: TGTGCCAGCAGTGAACCGGGACAGAATCAAGAGACCCAGTACTTC
V gene: TRBV11-1; clone size: NA; J gene: TRBJ1-2; D gene: TRBD1; CDR3 protein: CASSPDRAYGYTF; CDR3 DNA: TGTGCCAGCAGCCCTGACAGGGCCTATGGCTACACCTTC
V gene: TRBV7-9; clone size: NA; J gene: TRBJ1-2; D gene: NA; CDR3 protein: CASSLIQYGYTF; CDR3 DNA: TGTGCCAGCAGCTTAATACAGTATGGCTACACCTTC
V gene: TRBV30; clone size: NA; J gene: TRBJ1-1; D gene: NA; CDR3 protein: CAWRPDINTEAFF; CDR3 DNA: TGTGCCTGGAGGCCGGACATAAACACTGAAGCTTTCTTT
V gene: TRBV5-6; clone size: NA; J gene: TRBJ2-3; D gene: NA; CDR3 protein: CASSLWDHQSQYF; CDR3 DNA: TGTGCCAGCAGCTTGTGGGACCACCAATCGCAGTATTTT
V gene: TRBV10-3; clone size: NA; J gene: TRBJ1-1; D gene: NA; CDR3 protein: CAISESRDAFF; CDR3 DNA: TGTGCCATCAGTGAGTCGAGGGACGCCTTCTTT
V gene: TRBV7-2; clone size: NA; J gene: TRBJ2-7; D gene: TRBD1; CDR3 protein: CASSLDPYRGYEQYF; CDR3 DNA: TGTGCCAGCAGCTTAGACCCATACAGGGGCTACGAGCAGTACTTC
V gene: TRBV7-9; clone size: NA; J gene: TRBJ2-7; D gene: NA; CDR3 protein: CASSSGEQYF; CDR3 DNA: TGTGCCAGCAGCTCAGGCGAGCAGTACTTC
V gene: TRBV11-2; clone size: once; J gene: TRBJ2-3; D gene: NA; CDR3 protein: CASSRRGLSTDTQYF; CDR3 DNA: TGTGCCAGCAGCCGCAGGGGACTTAGCACAGATACGCAGTATTTT
V gene: TRBV4-1; clone size: NA; J gene: TRBJ2-2; D gene: TRBD2; CDR3 protein: CASSQAGGENTGELFF; CDR3 DNA: TGCGCCAGCAGCCAAGCTGGGGGGGAGAACACCGGGGAGCTGTTTTTT
V gene: TRBV14; clone size: NA; J gene: TRBJ2-2; D gene: NA; CDR3 protein: CASTAYLTGELFF; CDR3 DNA: TGTGCCTCCACGGCTTACCTCACCGGGGAGCTGTTTTTT
V gene: TRBV19; clone size: NA; J gene: TRBJ1-5; D gene: NA; CDR3 protein: CASSNEGLGGNQPQHF; CDR3 DNA: TGTGCCAGTAGTAATGAGGGACTCGGGGGCAATCAGCCCCAGCATTTT
V gene: TRBV2; clone size: NA; J gene: TRBJ2-7; D gene: NA; CDR3 protein: CASSEAPAGPLREQYF; CDR3 DNA: TGTGCCAGCAGTGAAGCGCCGGCAGGCCCACTCCGCGAGCAGTACTTC
V gene: TRBV7-2; clone size: NA; J gene: TRBJ2-2; D gene: TRBD2; CDR3 protein: CASSSLAGNTGELFF; CDR3 DNA: TGTGCCAGCAGCTCACTAGCGGGGAACACCGGGGAGCTGTTTTTT
V gene: TRBV7-6; clone size: NA; J gene: TRBJ1-5; D gene: NA; CDR3 protein: CASSLGRVGGNQPQHF; CDR3 DNA: TGTGCCAGCAGCTTGGGCAGGGTAGGGGGCAATCAGCCCCAGCATTTT
V gene: TRBV4-2; clone size: NA; J gene: TRBJ2-7; D gene: TRBD2; CDR3 protein: CASSPRGEGSYEQYF; CDR3 DNA: TGTGCCAGCAGCCCCCGGGGGGAAGGATCCTACGAGCAGTACTTC
V gene: TRBV5-1; clone size: NA; J gene: TRBJ2-6; D gene: TRBD1; CDR3 protein: CASSLGTGSSSGANVLTF; CDR3 DNA: TGCGCCAGCAGCTTGGGGACAGGGTCTTCCTCTGGGGCCAACGTCCTGACTTTC
V gene: TRBV7-9; clone size: NA; J gene: TRBJ2-3; D gene: TRBD1; CDR3 protein: CASSSDRGHYTQYF; CDR3 DNA: TGTGCCAGCAGCTCGGACAGGGGGCATTATACGCAGTATTTT
V gene: TRBV11-2; clone size: once; J gene: TRBJ2-2; D gene: TRBD1; CDR3 protein: CASSSAGTGGVGELFF; CDR3 DNA: TGTGCCAGCAGCTCAGCCGGGACAGGGGGCGTCGGGGAGCTGTTTTTT